These 20 T cell receptor beta chains came from one sample sequenced in a study of blood T cell repertoires in COVID-19. TCRdb keeps only in-frame clones here, not all; method: immunoSEQ multiplex PCR. Of 200,000 to 250,000 clones detected, more than 75% appear once; the ten largest clones hold approximately 2%. Material for sequencing was PBMCs or T cells enriched from blood (not recorded which). These receptors originate from a woman in her fifties or sixties who had recovered from COVID-19.

The chain combines TRBV19 with TRBJ1-1; D perhaps matches TRBD1 (6 bases). The V end was cut by 7 bases, the J end by 5 bases, with 20 bases between. Germline V gene data show CDR1 as LNHDA and CDR2 as SQIVND (reference sequence). The CDR3 has 15 residues. CDR3 nucleotides: TGTGCCAGTACCAATATAGGGGGGGGGCTTACTGAAGCTTTCTTT. This sequence encodes CASTNIGGGLTEAFF.

The rearrangement uses TRBV21-1 and TRBJ2-7; the tabulated D call, TRBD2, remains unverified against the DNA. TRBV21-1 is a listed pseudogene. This CDR3 is built from 15 residues. The CDR3 nucleotides are TGTGCCAGCAGCAAAGAACCAGCGGGAAACAACGAGCAGTACTTC. This gives the protein CASSKEPAGNNEQYF.

The rearrangement uses TRBV7-2 and TRBJ1-2, with D maybe TRBD1 (5 bases). V dropped 6 bases and J dropped 3 bases, with 17 bases sitting between them. The CDR3 runs to 15 residues. Germline CDR1 SGHTA, CDR2 FQGNSA. CDR3 in DNA: TGTGCCAGCAGTTTCCCGCAAACAGGCGACTATGGCTACACCTTC. Protein: CASSFPQTGDYGYTF.

The rearrangement links TRBV5-1 to TRBJ2-3; 13 bases map to TRBD2. J lost 4 bases, V lost 1 base, and 6 bases had no gene match. This CDR3 contains 17 residues. Germline loops: CDR1 SGHRS, CDR2 YFSETQ. CDR3 region: CASSLYPTSGGADTQYF. The CDR3 nucleotides read TGCGCCAGCAGCTTGTACCCAACTAGCGGGGGGGCAGATACGCAGTATTTT.

The V call is TRBV5-4, the J call TRBJ2-5; 11 nucleotides align to TRBD2. V was clipped by 4 bases and J by 4 bases; unmatched bases: 6. CDR3 size: 15 residues. Germline values: CDR1 SGHNT, CDR2 YYREEE (reference sequence). CDR3 nucleotide sequence: TGTGCCAGCAGCCCCTGGACTAGCGGGCGAGAGACCCAGTACTTC. This gives the protein CASSPWTSGRETQYF.

The table lists this clone with a few counts. The chain employs TRBV21-1 and TRBJ1-1; the table's D call TRBD1 went unverified against the DNA. TRBV21-1 is designated a pseudogene. The CDR3 consists of 16 residues. CDR3 sequence (DNA): TGTGCCAGCAGTCCACCGGGACAGGGGCCTCGGACTGAAGCTTTCTTT. Its protein is CASSPPGQGPRTEAFF.

V gene TRBV7-9 combines with J gene TRBJ2-5; TRBD2 is a possible D gene (6 bases). In germline, CDR1 is SEHNR, CDR2 FQNEAQ (reference sequence). Trimming left V 5 bases short and J 5 bases short, with 15 bases between. This CDR3 has 14 residues. The DNA of the CDR3 is TGTGCCAGCAGCGCCCCGGGGGTTCGGGAGACCCAGTACTTC. It encodes CASSAPGVRETQYF.

This clone was seen just once. The chain recombines TRBV5-1 with TRBJ1-1, with 10 bases matching TRBD1. The germline V gene has CDR1 SGHRS and CDR2 YFSETQ. The CDR3 has 18 residues. V shed 0 bases and J 0 bases; nucleotides not matched to a gene: 8. This chain's CDR3 is CASSLDGTGVSLNTEAFF. The CDR3 region has the DNA TGCGCCAGCAGCTTGGACGGGACAGGGGTTTCTCTGAACACTGAAGCTTTCTTT.

V is TRBV18 and J is TRBJ1-1, with a tentative D call TRBD1 (6 bases). Germline V lookup: CDR1 KGHSH, CDR2 LQKENI. The CDR3 contains 13 residues. V lost 4 bases, J lost 8 bases, and 14 bases lay in between. CDR3 bases: TGTGCCAGCTCACAAACAGGGAGAGAAGAAGCTTTCTTT. Encoded protein: CASSQTGREEAFF.

The V gene is TRBV7-2, the J gene TRBJ2-5, with 12 bases matching TRBD2. Germline values: CDR1 SGHTA, CDR2 FQGNSA. CDR3 length: 18 residues. J gave up 2 bases and V 5 bases, and 12 bases lay outside the gene matches. CDR3: CASSASPGLAGRQETQYF. DNA for the CDR3: TGTGCCAGCAGCGCTAGTCCCGGACTAGCGGGGAGACAAGAGACCCAGTACTTC.

This chain links TRBV19 with TRBJ1-5, with no clear D. The ends were cut back, 7 bases at V and 0 bases at J, with 7 bases in the middle. The CDR3 covers 13 residues. Germline V gene sequence: CDR1 LNHDA, CDR2 SQIVND (reference sequence). CDR3 region: CASNRDSNQPQHF. DNA of the CDR3: TGTGCCAGTAACAGAGATAGCAATCAGCCCCAGCATTTT.

The rearrangement links TRBV7-3 to TRBJ2-1, with TRBD2 matching over 15 bases. The germline gives CDR1 SGHTA, CDR2 FQGTGA. V dropped 0 bases and J dropped 3; count of bases not matched to a gene: 9. The CDR3 covers 20 residues. In DNA form, the CDR3 reads TGTGCCAGCAGCTTAACCGTCGGGACTAGCGGGAGGCAAAGCTACAATGAGCAGTTCTTC. This encodes CASSLTVGTSGRQSYNEQFF.

The rearrangement joins TRBV28 to TRBJ1-2; D unclear. The CDR3 is 10 residues long. Per germline, CDR1 MDHEN and CDR2 SYDVKM. Trimming removed 4 bases at V and 5 bases at J, with 2 bases between. The CDR3 region is CASSSYGYTF. DNA of the CDR3: TGTGCCAGCAGTTCGTATGGCTACACCTTC.

This chain links TRBV14 with TRBJ2-7, with 7 bases aligning to TRBD2. The CDR3 spans 15 residues. Germline assignment: CDR1 SGHDN and CDR2 FVKESK. The ends lost 3 bases at V and 0 bases at J; junction bases unmatched: 5. CDR3 DNA sequence: TGTGCCAGCAGCCAGTACGGGGGGAGCTCCTACGAGCAGTACTTC. This encodes CASSQYGGSSYEQYF.

The chain employs TRBV3-1 (or the pseudogene TRBV3-2) and TRBJ1-5, with D possibly TRBD1 on 6 matching bases. Germline values: CDR1 LGHDT, CDR2 YNNKEL (reference sequence). V lost 3 bases, J lost 3 bases, and 9 bases lay in between. The CDR3 loop spans 14 amino acids. Here the CDR3 reads CASSQSGANQPQHF. CDR3 DNA sequence: TGTGCCAGCAGCCAGTCAGGGGCCAATCAGCCCCAGCATTTT.

The chain couples TRBV11-2 to TRBJ1-2; D possibly corresponds to TRBD1 (6 bases). This CDR3 has 14 amino acids. The V end was cut by 0 bases, the J end by 4 bases, with 9 bases between. Germline CDR1 reads SGHAT; CDR2 reads FQNNGV. The CDR3 bases are TGTGCCAGCAGCTTAGATCGAGGGGGCTATGGCTACACCTTC. Translated: CASSLDRGGYGYTF.

The count of this clone is one. The gene calls are TRBV3-1 (or the pseudogene TRBV3-2) and TRBJ1-2, with D unresolved. V was clipped by 2 bases and J by 2 bases, with 9 bases between them. This CDR3 has 14 residues. Germline loops: CDR1 LGHDT, CDR2 YNNKEL (reference sequence). CDR3 protein: CASSQRRENYGYTF. CDR3 DNA: TGTGCCAGCAGCCAAAGGAGGGAGAACTATGGCTACACCTTC.

This chain uses TRBV4-1 with TRBJ1-1; D gene unclear. The CDR3 spans 15 residues. Between the trimmed V and J ends, which lost 1 base and 11 bases, there was a span of 20 bases. Germline CDR1 reads MGHRA; CDR2 reads YSYEKL. The CDR3 nucleotides read TGCGCCAGCAGCCAAGCTAAGCCAAGCGGGAGAGGCGCTTTCTTT. Amino acids: CASSQAKPSGRGAFF.

The rearrangement links TRBV13 to TRBJ2-3; 7 bases fit TRBD1. This CDR3 spans 17 amino acids. With V trimmed by 4 bases and J by 4 bases, 14 bases remained unmatched. The germline gives CDR1 PRHDT, CDR2 FYEKMQ (reference sequence). The CDR3 nucleotides read TGTGCCAGCAGCTCACAAAACAGGGGCCTCGGGTCAGATACGCAGTATTTT. Its protein is CASSSQNRGLGSDTQYF.

The rearrangement uses TRBV4-3 and TRBJ1-2, with D hard to call. V lost 0 bases and J 8 bases, leaving 16 bases between the germline ends. The CDR3 length is 15 residues. CDR1 is LGHNA and CDR2 is YSLEER in the germline V gene. CDR3 sequence reads: CASSQDISVGGGYTF. CDR3 sequence (DNA): TGCGCCAGCAGCCAAGATATTTCGGTTGGCGGGGGCTACACCTTC.